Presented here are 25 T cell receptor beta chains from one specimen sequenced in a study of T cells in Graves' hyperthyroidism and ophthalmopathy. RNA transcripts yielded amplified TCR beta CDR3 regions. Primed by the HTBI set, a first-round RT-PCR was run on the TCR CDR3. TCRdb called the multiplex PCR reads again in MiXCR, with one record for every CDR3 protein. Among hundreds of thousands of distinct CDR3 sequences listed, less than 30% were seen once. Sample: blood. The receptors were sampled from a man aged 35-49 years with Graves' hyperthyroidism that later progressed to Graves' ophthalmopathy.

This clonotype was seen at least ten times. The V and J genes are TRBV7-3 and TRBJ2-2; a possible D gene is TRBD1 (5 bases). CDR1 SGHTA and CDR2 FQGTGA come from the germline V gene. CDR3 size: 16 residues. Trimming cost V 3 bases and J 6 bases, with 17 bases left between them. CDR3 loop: CASSFQGPADPGELFF. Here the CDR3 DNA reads TGTGCCAGCAGCTTCCAGGGTCCCGCAGACCCCGGGGAGCTGTTTTTT.

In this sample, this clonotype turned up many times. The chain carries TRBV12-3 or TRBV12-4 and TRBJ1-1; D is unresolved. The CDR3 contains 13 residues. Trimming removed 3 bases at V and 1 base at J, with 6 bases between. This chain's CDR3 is CASSFERNTEAFF. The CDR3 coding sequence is TGTGCCAGCAGTTTTGAGAGGAACACTGAAGCTTTCTTT.

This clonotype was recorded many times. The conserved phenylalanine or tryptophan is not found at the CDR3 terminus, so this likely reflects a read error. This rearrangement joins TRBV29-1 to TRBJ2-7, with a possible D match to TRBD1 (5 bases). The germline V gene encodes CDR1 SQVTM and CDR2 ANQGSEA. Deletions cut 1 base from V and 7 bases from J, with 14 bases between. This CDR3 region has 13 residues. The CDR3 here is CSVEGGQLREQYS. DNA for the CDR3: TGCAGCGTTGAAGGCGGACAATTAAGGGAGCAGTACTCC.

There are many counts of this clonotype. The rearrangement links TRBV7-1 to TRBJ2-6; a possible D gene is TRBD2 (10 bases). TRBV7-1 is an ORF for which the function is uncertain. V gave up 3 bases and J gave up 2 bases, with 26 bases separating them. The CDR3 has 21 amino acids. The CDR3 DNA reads TGTGCCAGCAGCTCGAAACAGGGGGCTTGGAGCGGGAGGGCTGGGGCCAACGTCCTGACTTTC. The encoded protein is CASSSKQGAWSGRAGANVLTF.

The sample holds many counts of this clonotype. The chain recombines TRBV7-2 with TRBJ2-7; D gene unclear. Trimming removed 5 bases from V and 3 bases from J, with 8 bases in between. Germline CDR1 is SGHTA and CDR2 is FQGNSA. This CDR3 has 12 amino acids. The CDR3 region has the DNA TGTGCCAGCAGCCCCGACGACTACGAGCAGTACTTC. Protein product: CASSPDDYEQYF.

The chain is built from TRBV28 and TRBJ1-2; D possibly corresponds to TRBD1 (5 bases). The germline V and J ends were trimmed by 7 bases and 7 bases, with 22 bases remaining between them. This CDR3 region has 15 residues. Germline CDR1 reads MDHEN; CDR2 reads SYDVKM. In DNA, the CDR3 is TGTGCCAGCATCATTGCAATCGGGGGATGGTTTGGCTACACCTTC. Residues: CASIIAIGGWFGYTF.

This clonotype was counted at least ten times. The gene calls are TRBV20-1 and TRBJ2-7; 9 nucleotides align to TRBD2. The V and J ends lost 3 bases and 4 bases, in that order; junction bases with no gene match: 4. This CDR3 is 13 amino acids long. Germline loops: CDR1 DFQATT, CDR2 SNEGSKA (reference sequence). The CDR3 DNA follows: TGCAGTGCTAGCGCGGGAGGGGCATACGAGCAGTACTTC. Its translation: CSASAGGAYEQYF.

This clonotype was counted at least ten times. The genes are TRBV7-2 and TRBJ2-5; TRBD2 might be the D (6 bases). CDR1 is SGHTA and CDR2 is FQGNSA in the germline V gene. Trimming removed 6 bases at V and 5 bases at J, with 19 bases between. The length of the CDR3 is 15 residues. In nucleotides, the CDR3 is TGTGCCAGCAGTTTAACCGGGACTGACGGGGAGACCCAGTACTTC. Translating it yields CASSLTGTDGETQYF.

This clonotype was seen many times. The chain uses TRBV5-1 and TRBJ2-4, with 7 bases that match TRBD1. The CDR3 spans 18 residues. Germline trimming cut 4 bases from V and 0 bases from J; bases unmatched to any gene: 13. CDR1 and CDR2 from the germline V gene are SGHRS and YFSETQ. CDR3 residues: CASSSKTPGQLAKNIQYF. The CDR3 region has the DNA TGCGCCAGCAGCAGCAAAACGCCGGGACAGCTAGCCAAAAACATTCAGTACTTC.

CDR3 DNA: TGTGCCAGCAGCTCCGAGGCCGTAATACAGGGGGCTTTCGGGGCCAACGTCCTGACTTTC. This codes for CASSSEAVIQGAFGANVLTF. The chain uses TRBV7-1 and TRBJ2-6; 9 bases agree with TRBD1. TRBV7-1 is known as an ORF, though its function is uncertain. CDR3 size: 20 residues. Unmatched junction bases numbered 16, after V lost 3 bases and J lost 4 bases.

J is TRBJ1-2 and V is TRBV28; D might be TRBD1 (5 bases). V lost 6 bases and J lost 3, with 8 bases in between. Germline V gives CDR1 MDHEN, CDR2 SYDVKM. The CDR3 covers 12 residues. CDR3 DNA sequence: TGTGCCAGCAGGCAACAGGACTATGGCTACACCTTC. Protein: CASRQQDYGYTF.

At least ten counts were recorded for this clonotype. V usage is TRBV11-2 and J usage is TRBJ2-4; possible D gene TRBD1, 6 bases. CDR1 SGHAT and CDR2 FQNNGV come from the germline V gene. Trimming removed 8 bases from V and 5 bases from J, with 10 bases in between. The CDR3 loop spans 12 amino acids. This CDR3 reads CASATGENIQYF. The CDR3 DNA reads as TGTGCCAGCGCGACAGGAGAAAACATTCAGTACTTC.

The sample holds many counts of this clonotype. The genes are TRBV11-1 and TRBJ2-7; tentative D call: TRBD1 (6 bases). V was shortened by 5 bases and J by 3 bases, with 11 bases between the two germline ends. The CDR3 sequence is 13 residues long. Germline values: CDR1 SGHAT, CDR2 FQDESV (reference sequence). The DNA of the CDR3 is TGTGCCAGCAGCGGTGGACAGCTCTACGAGCAGTACTTC. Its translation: CASSGGQLYEQYF.

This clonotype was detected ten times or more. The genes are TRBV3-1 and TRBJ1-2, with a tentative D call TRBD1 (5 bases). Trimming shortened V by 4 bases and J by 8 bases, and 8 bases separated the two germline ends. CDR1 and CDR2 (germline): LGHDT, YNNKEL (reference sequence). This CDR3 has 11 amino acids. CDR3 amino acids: CASSPGQGYTF. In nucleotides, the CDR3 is TGTGCCAGCAGCCCCGGACAAGGCTACACCTTC.

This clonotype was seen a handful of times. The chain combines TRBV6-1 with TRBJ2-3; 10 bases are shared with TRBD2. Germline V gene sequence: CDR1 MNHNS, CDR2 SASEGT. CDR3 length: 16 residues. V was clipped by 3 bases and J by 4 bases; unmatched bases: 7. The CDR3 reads CASSDLVAGGSDTQYF. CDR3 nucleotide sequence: TGTGCCAGCAGTGATTTAGTAGCGGGAGGATCAGATACGCAGTATTTT.

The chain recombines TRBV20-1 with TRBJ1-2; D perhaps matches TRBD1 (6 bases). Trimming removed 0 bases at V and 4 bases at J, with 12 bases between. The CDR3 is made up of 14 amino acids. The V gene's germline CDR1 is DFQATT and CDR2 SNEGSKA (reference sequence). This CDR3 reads CSARDPGAIYGYTF. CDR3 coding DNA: TGCAGTGCTAGAGATCCGGGGGCAATCTATGGCTACACCTTC.

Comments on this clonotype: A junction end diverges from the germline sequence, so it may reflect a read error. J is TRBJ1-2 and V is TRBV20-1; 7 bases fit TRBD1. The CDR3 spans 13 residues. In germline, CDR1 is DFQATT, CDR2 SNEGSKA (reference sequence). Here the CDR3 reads CSARGGGRQGTSF. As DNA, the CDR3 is TGCAGTGCTAGAGGAGGAGGGAGACAGGGTACTAGCTTC.

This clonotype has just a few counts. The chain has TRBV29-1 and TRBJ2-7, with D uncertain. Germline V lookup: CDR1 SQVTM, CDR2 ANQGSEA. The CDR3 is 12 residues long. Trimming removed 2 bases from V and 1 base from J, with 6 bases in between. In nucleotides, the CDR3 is TGCAGCGTTGAAAACAGTTCCTACGAGCAGTACTTC. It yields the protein CSVENSSYEQYF.

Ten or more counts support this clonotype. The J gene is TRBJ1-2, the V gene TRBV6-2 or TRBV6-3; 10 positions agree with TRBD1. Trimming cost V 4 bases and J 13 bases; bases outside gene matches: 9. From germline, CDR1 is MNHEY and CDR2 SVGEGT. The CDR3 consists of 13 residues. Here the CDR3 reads CASSFRDRGTLTF. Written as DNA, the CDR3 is TGTGCCAGCAGTTTCCGGGACAGGGGCACCCTCACCTTC.

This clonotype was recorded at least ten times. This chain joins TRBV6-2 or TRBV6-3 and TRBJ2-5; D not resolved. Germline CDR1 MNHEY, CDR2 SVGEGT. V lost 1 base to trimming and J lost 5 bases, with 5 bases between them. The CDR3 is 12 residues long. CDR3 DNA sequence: TGTGCCAGCAGTTACTTTCTCGAGACCCAGTACTTC. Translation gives CASSYFLETQYF.

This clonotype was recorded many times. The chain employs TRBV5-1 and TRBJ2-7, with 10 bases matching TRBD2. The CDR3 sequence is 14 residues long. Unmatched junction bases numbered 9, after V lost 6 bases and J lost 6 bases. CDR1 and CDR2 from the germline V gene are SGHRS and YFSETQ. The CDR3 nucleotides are TGCGCCAGCACCCAACTAGCGGGATTTGGCGAGCAGTACTTC. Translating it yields CASTQLAGFGEQYF.

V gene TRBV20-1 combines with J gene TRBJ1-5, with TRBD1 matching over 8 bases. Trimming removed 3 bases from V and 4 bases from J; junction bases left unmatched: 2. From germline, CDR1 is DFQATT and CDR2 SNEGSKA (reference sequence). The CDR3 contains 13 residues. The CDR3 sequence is CSASRDRNQPQHF. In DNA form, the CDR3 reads TGCAGTGCTAGCCGGGACAGGAATCAGCCCCAGCATTTT.

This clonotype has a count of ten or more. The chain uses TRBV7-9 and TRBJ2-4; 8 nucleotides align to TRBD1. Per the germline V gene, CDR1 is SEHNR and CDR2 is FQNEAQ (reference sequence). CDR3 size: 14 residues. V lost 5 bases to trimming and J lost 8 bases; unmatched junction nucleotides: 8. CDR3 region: CASSEEDRVDIQYF. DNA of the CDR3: TGTGCCAGCAGCGAGGAGGACAGGGTTGACATTCAGTACTTC. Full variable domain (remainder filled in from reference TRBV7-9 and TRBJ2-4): DTGVSQNPRHKITKRGQNVTFRCDPISEHNRLYWYRQTLGQGPEFLTYFQNEAQLEKSRLLSDRFSAERPKGSFSTLEIQRTEQGDSAMYLCASSEEDRVDIQYFGAGTRLSVL.

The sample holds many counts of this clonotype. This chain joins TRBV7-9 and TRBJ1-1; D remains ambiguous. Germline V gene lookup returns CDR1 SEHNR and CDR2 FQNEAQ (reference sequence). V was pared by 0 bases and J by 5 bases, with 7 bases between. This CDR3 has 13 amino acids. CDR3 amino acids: CASSLAPRTEAFF. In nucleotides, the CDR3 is TGTGCCAGCAGCTTAGCGCCAAGGACTGAAGCTTTCTTT.

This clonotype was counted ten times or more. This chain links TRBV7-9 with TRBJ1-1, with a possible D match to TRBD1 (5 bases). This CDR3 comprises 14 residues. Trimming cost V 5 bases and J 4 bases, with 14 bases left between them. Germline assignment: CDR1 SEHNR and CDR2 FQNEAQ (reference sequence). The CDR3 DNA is TGTGCCAGCAGCGCCCGAACAGGAGGCACTGAAGCTTTCTTT. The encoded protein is CASSARTGGTEAFF.